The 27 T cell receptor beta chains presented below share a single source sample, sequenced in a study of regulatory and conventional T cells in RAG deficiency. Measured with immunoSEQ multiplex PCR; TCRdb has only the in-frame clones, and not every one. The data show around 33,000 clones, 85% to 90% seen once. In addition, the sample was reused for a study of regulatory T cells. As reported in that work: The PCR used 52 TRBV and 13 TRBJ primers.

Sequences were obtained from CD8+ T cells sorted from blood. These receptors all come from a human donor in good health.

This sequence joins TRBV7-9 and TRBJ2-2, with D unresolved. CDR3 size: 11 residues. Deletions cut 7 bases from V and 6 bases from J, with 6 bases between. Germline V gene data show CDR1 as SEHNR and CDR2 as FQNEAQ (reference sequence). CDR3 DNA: TGTGCCAGCACCTCGTCCGGGGAGCTGTTTTTT. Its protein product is CASTSSGELFF.

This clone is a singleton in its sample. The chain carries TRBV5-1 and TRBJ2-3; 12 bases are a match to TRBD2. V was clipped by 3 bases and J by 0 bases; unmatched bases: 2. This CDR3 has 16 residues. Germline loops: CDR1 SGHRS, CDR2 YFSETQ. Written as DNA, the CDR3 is TGCGCCAGCAGCTCCGGGACTAGCGGGAGCACAGATACGCAGTATTTT. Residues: CASSSGTSGSTDTQYF. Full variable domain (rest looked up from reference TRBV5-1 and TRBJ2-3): KAGVTQTPRYLIKTRGQQVTLSCSPISGHRSVSWYQQTPGQGLQFLFEYFSETQRNKGNFPGRFSGRQFSNSRSEMNVSTLELGDSALYLCASSSGTSGSTDTQYFGPGTRLTVL.

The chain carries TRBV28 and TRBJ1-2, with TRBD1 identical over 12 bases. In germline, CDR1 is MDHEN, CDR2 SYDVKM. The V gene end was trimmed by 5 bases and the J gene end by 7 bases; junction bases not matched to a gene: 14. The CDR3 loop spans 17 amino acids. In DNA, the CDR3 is TGTGCCAGCAGTATGTTACCGGGACAGGGGGCAAGAGGTGGCTACACCTTC. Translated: CASSMLPGQGARGGYTF.

The CDR3 sequence: CASSQSMTGELFF. CDR3 DNA: TGTGCCAGCAGCCAAAGTATGACCGGGGAGCTGTTTTTT. J is TRBJ2-2 and V is TRBV14; D is undetermined. CDR1 is SGHDN and CDR2 is FVKESK in the germline V gene. Trimming removed 2 bases from V and 5 bases from J, with 6 bases in between. This CDR3 comprises 13 residues.

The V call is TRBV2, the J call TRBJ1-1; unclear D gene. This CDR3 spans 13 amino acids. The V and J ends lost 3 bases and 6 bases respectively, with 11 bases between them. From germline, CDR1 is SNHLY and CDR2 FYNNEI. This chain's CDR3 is CASSERGSSEAFF. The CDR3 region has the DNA TGTGCCAGCAGTGAGAGAGGCAGCTCTGAAGCTTTCTTT.

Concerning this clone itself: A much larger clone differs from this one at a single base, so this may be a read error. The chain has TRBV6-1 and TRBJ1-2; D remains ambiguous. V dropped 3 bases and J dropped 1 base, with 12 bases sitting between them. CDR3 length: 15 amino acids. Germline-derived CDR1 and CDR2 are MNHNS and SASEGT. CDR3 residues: CASSDSTYSNYGYTF. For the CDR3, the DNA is TGTGCCAGCAGTGATAGTACATATAGTAACTATGGCTACACCTTC.

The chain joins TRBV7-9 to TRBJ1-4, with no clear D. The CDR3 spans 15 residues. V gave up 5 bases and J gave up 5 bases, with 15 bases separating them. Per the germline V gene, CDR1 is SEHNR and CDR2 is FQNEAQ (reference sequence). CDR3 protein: CASSPEPSSNEKLFF. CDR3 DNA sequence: TGTGCCAGCAGCCCAGAACCGAGCTCCAATGAAAAACTGTTTTTT.

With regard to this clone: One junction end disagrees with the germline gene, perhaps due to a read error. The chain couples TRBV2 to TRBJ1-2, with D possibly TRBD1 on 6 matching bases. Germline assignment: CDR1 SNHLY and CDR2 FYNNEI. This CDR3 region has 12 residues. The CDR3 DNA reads TGCGCCAGCAGTCCGACAGGTCCCGGCTACGCCTTC. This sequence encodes CASSPTGPGYAF. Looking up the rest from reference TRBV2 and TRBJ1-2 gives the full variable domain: EPEVTQTPSHQVTQMGQEVILRCVPISNHLYFYWYRQILGQKVEFLVSFYNNEISEKSEIFDDQFSVERPDGSNFTLKIRSTKLEDSAMYFCASSPTGPGYAFGSGTRLTVV.

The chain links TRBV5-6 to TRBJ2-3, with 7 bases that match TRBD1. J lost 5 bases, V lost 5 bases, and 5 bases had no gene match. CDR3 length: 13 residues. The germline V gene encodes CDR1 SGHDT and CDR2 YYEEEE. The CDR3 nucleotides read TGTGCCAGCAGTCTCAACAGGGGAGATACGCAGTATTTT. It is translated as CASSLNRGDTQYF.

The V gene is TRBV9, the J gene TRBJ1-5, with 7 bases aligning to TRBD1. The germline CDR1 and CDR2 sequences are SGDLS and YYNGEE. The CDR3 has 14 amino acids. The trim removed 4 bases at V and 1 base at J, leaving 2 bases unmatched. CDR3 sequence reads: CASSTQGSNQPQHF. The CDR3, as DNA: TGTGCCAGCAGCACACAGGGGAGCAATCAGCCCCAGCATTTT.

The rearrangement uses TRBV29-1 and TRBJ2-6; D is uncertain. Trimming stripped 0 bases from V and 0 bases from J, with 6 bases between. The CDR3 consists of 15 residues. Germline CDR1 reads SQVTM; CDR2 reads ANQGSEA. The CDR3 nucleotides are TGCAGCGTTGAAGATCTAGGCTCTGGGGCCAACGTCCTGACTTTC. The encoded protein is CSVEDLGSGANVLTF.

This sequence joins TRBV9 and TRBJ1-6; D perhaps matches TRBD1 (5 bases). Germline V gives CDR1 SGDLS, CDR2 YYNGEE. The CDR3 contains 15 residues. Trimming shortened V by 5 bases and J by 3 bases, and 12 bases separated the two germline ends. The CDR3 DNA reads TGTGCCAGCAGTCGGGACGGAAACTATAATTCACCCCTCCACTTT. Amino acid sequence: CASSRDGNYNSPLHF.

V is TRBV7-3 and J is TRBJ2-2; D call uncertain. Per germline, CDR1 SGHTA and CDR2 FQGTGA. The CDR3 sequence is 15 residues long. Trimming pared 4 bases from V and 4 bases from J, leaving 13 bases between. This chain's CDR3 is CASSSGLTGTGELFF. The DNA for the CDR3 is TGTGCCAGCAGCTCCGGTCTTACGGGCACCGGGGAGCTGTTTTTT.

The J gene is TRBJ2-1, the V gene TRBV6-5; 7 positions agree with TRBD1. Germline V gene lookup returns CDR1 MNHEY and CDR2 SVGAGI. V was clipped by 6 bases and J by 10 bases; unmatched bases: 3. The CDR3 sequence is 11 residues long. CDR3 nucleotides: TGTGCCAGCAGGTCGGGACAGGAGCAGTTCTTC. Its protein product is CASRSGQEQFF.

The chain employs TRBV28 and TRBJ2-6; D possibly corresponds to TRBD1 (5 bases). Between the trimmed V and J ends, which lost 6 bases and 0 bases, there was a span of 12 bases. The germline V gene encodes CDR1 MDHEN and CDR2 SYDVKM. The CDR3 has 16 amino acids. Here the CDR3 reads CASSVDTYSGANVLTF. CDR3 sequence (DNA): TGTGCCAGCAGCGTGGACACCTACTCTGGGGCCAACGTCCTGACTTTC.

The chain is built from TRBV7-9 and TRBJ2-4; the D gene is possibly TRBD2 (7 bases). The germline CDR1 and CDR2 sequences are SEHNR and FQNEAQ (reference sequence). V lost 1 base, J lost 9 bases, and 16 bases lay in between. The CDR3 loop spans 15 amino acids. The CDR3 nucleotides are TGTGCCAGCAGCTTAGGAGGAGGGGGGGTTGGCATTCAGTACTTC. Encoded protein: CASSLGGGGVGIQYF.

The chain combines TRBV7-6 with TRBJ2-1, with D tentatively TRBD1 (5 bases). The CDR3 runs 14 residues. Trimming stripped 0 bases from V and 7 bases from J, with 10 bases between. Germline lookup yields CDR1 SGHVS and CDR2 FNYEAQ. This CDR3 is CASSLAGPANEQFF. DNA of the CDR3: TGTGCCAGCAGCTTAGCGGGGCCGGCGAATGAGCAGTTCTTC.

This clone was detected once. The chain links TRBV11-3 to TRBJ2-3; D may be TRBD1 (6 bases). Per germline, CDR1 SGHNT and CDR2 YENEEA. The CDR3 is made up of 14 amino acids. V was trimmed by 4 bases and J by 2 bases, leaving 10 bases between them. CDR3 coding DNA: TGTGCCAGCAGCTACGGACAGAACACAGATACGCAGTATTTT. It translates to CASSYGQNTDTQYF.

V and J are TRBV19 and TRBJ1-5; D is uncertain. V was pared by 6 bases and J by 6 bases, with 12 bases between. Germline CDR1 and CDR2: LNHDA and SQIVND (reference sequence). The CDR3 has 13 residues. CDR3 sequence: CASRDGRFQPQHF. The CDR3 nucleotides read TGTGCCAGTAGGGACGGCCGTTTTCAGCCCCAGCATTTT.

The CDR3 sequence: CASSPPGLAGLNTQYF. CDR3 coding DNA: TGTGCCAGCAGCCCTCCGGGACTAGCGGGGCTAAATACGCAGTATTTT. The rearrangement joins TRBV7-9 to TRBJ2-3, with TRBD2 matching over 13 bases. The CDR3 length is 16 residues. The germline CDR1 and CDR2 sequences are SEHNR and FQNEAQ (reference sequence). Losses at the gene ends were 5 bases for V and 7 bases for J; bases not matched to a gene: 9.

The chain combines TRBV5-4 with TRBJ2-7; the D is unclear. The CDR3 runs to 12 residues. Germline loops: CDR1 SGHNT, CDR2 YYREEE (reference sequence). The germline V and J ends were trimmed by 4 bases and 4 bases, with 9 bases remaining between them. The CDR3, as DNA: TGTGCCAGCAGCCTTTCCCCGTACGAGCAGTACTTC. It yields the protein CASSLSPYEQYF.

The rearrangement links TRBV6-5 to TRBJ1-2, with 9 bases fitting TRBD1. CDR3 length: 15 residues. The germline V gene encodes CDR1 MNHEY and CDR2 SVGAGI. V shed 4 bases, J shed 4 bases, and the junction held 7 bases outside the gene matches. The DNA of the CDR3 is TGTGCCAGCAGTTCCGGACAGGGGAACCTCTATGGCTACACCTTC. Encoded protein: CASSSGQGNLYGYTF.

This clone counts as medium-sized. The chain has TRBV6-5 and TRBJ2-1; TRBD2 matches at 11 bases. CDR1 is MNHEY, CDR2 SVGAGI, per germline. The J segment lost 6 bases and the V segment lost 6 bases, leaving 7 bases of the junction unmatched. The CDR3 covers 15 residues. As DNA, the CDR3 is TGTGCCAGCAGCGATCCTAGCGGGGGGTTCAATGAGCAGTTCTTC. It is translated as CASSDPSGGFNEQFF.

The DNA of the CDR3 is TGTGCCAGCAGTCGCGACCAGTTAGGGGAGCAGTACTTC. Encoded protein: CASSRDQLGEQYF. The V call is TRBV27, the J call TRBJ2-7; D unclear. V was cut by 5 bases and J by 7 bases, with 15 bases left in between. The CDR3 spans 13 residues. Germline CDR1 reads MNHEY; CDR2 reads SMNVEV (reference sequence).

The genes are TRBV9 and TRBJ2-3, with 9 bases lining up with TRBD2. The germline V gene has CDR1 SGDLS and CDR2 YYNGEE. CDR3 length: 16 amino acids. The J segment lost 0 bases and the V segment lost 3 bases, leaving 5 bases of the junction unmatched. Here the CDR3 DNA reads TGTGCCAGCAGCGCAGGACTAGCGCCTAGCACAGATACGCAGTATTTT. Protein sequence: CASSAGLAPSTDTQYF.

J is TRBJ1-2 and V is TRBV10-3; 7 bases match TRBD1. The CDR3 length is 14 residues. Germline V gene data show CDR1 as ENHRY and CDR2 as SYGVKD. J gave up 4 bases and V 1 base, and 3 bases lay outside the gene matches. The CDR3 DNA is TGTGCCATCAGTGAGTTTACAGGGGCCTATGGCTACACCTTC. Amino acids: CAISEFTGAYGYTF.

The CDR3 region is CASSDSPGETQYF. DNA of the CDR3: TGTGCCAGCAGTGATTCCCCCGGGGAGACCCAGTACTTC. The rearrangement joins TRBV6-4 to TRBJ2-5, with D unresolved. This CDR3 comprises 13 residues. V lost 3 bases to trimming and J lost 5 bases, with 10 bases between them. Germline V gives CDR1 MRHNA, CDR2 SNTAGT.